This T cell receptor beta chain was sequenced for a study of blood T cell repertoires in COVID-19 (dated by TCRdb to about 2020). Background for the entire study: Samples from collaborators originated in the United States, Italy and Spain and spanned both the acute and convalescent phases of COVID-19. Samples came from the ongoing ImmuneRACE study (first 160 participants) plus 1,254 subjects from 6 global collaborators. The material from the prospective study consisted of cDNA or gDNA derived from T cells, B-cell-depleted T cells, or PBMCs. A de-identified subject ID, COVID-19 status, age in years and sex were almost always included in the sample metadata. Subjects who had been exposed to COVID-19, were actively infected with it, or had recovered from it provided the deeply sampled blood TCRbeta repertoires that made up the dataset. The repertoires were released in a freely available public database intended as a resource for research on the immune response to SARS-CoV-2. HLA class I and class II types, where available, came from metadata supplied by the sample provider rather than from assay-based typing. The investigation overall reported the following: How much clinical and demographic metadata was included differed by source and by participant, and the metadata was provided uncurated.

V sheds 2 bases and J sheds 6 bases, leaving 10 bases between their ends. Via the germline V gene, CDR1 is SGHVS and CDR2 FQNEAQ. The cysteine opens and the phenylalanine closes a CDR3 of 13 amino acids. Of the read, only the CDR3 DNA is kept; its 39 bases are in frame from base 1. A word on this clone: It has no known antigen specificity. Base qualities are missing; no much larger clone stands one base away.

TCRbeta CDR3 regions were amplified from genomic DNA using the immunoSEQ Assay, a bias-controlled multiplex PCR. The original methods were these. Nucleated cell counts per sample were estimated from amplification of reference gene primers within the assay. To quantify the absolute abundance of each unique TCRbeta CDR3 rearrangement, sequence reads were collapsed and filtered. For each sample, productive Simpson clonality was calculated as the square root of Simpson's diversity index across productive rearrangements. This is the immuneACCESS table as TCRdb keeps it, with only in-frame sequences that have V and J called. A part of the clones is gone; compared with another copy, unresolved V genes explain less than half, and the rest is unexplained. The D gene and trimming were derived from the DNA, and the V and J assignments and clone size from that table. Counted in this sample were more than 110,000 clones; about nine tenths of them appeared once. The ten largest clones represent around 4.5% of the sample.

Enrolling through a virtual design, the prospective study's participants ranged in age from about 18 to 89 years and lived across 20 to 25 United States geographic areas. In the prospective study, cohorts were assigned on the basis of participant-reported clinical history obtained from a screening survey and a study questionnaire. ImmuneRACE Cohort 3 recovered participants were defined by two consecutive negative NP/OP PCR tests, healthcare professional clearance, or symptom resolution. Mobile phlebotomists in the prospective study collected whole blood, serum and a nasopharyngeal or oropharyngeal swab from every participant. Over a roughly 2-month period, participants in the prospective study had the option of providing additional blood draws and questionnaires. Before DNA extraction, blood samples from the prospective study were shipped at room temperature or frozen.

The sample taken for sequencing was PBMCs or T cells enriched from blood (not recorded which). The chain uses TRBV7-8 and TRBJ2-5, with a weak D call of TRBD2 (5 bases match). This TCR derives from a man in his fifties who had recovered from COVID-19. The DNA reads as follows: TGTGCCAGCAGCTTAACTAGGACGAAGACCCAGTACTTC. Its protein is CASSLTRTKTQYF.